This is a list of T cell receptor beta chains from one sample in a study of PD-1 blockade in classical Hodgkin lymphoma. Generated by immunoSEQ multiplex PCR, the TCRdb table keeps only in-frame clones and is missing some. The sample has 7,400 or so clones; 65% to 85% are singletons. This specimen consisted of CD8+ T cells from blood, obtained before the fourth cycle of nivolumab. The origin of the receptors is a human donor with classical Hodgkin lymphoma. Both conserved end residues are part of each CDR3. A D gene is named only where the DNA matches it firmly. Where a row states a size, it is once, few, many or the class of an expanded clone; other rows omit it.

clone_size: medium-sized
d_call: .
v_call: TRBV10-3
j_call: TRBJ2-7
cdr3_aa: CAITPGGEQYF
cdr3_nt: TGTGCCATCACCCCGGGTGGGGAGCAGTACTTC

clone_size: few
d_call: .
v_call: TRBV28
j_call: TRBJ1-2
cdr3_aa: CASSPGDTRGYTF
cdr3_nt: TGTGCCAGCAGCCCCGGGGACACGAGGGGCTACACCTTC

clone_size: .
d_call: .
v_call: TRBV6-5
j_call: TRBJ1-1
cdr3_aa: CASSYSFQLNTEAFF
cdr3_nt: TGTGCCAGCAGTTACTCGTTCCAGCTGAACACTGAAGCTTTCTTT

clone_size: .
d_call: TRBD2
v_call: TRBV7-9
j_call: TRBJ2-5
cdr3_aa: CASSLIAGPQETQYF
cdr3_nt: TGTGCCAGCAGCTTAATAGCGGGACCGCAAGAGACCCAGTACTTC

clone_size: .
d_call: TRBD2
v_call: TRBV9
j_call: TRBJ2-1
cdr3_aa: CASSGSGETPYYNEQFF
cdr3_nt: TGTGCCAGCAGCGGTAGCGGGGAGACGCCATACTACAATGAGCAGTTCTTC

clone_size: .
d_call: .
v_call: TRBV7-8
j_call: TRBJ1-1
cdr3_aa: CASSFGSEAFF
cdr3_nt: TGTGCCAGCAGCTTCGGCTCTGAAGCTTTCTTT

clone_size: few
d_call: .
v_call: TRBV6-5
j_call: TRBJ2-7
cdr3_aa: CASSWRHSYEQYF
cdr3_nt: TGTGCCAGCAGTTGGCGTCACTCCTACGAGCAGTACTTC

clone_size: .
d_call: .
v_call: TRBV9
j_call: TRBJ2-7
cdr3_aa: CASSVSLSSYEQYF
cdr3_nt: TGTGCCAGCAGCGTATCCTTGAGCTCCTACGAGCAGTACTTC

clone_size: .
d_call: .
v_call: TRBV12-5
j_call: TRBJ1-1
cdr3_aa: CASGLVRGGNTEAFF
cdr3_nt: TGTGCTAGTGGTTTGGTACGAGGCGGTAACACTGAAGCTTTCTTT

clone_size: .
d_call: .
v_call: TRBV19
j_call: TRBJ2-7
cdr3_aa: CASCGSQTYEQYF
cdr3_nt: TGTGCCAGCTGCGGCAGTCAGACCTACGAGCAGTACTTC

clone_size: .
d_call: TRBD1
v_call: TRBV6-4
j_call: TRBJ2-7
cdr3_aa: CASSDSNRGSEQYF
cdr3_nt: TGTGCCAGCAGTGACTCGAACAGGGGATCCGAGCAGTACTTC

clone_size: .
d_call: TRBD1
v_call: TRBV5-4
j_call: TRBJ2-7
cdr3_aa: CASSSGQGNHYEQYF
cdr3_nt: TGTGCCAGCAGCTCGGGACAGGGGAACCACTACGAGCAGTACTTC

clone_size: .
d_call: TRBD2
v_call: TRBV7-9
j_call: TRBJ2-7
cdr3_aa: CASSLLPAGGPGEQYF
cdr3_nt: TGTGCCAGCAGCCTCCTCCCAGCGGGAGGGCCGGGTGAGCAGTACTTC

clone_size: once
d_call: .
v_call: TRBV6-5
j_call: TRBJ2-7
cdr3_aa: CASSGLRLYYEQYF
cdr3_nt: TGTGCCAGCAGTGGGCTCCGCCTCTACTACGAGCAGTACTTC

clone_size: .
d_call: .
v_call: TRBV7-2
j_call: TRBJ2-7
cdr3_aa: CASSLVGRGDYEQYF
cdr3_nt: TGTGCCAGCAGCTTAGTCGGCAGGGGAGACTACGAGCAGTACTTC

clone_size: once
d_call: TRBD1
v_call: TRBV27
j_call: TRBJ1-2
cdr3_aa: CASSFLDRGDGYTF
cdr3_nt: TGTGCCAGCAGTTTCCTAGACAGGGGAGACGGCTACACCTTC

clone_size: .
d_call: .
v_call: TRBV6-5
j_call: TRBJ2-7
cdr3_aa: CASSYSTPSYEQYF
cdr3_nt: TGTGCCAGCAGTTACTCGACCCCCTCCTACGAGCAGTACTTC

clone_size: .
d_call: .
v_call: TRBV19
j_call: TRBJ1-5
cdr3_aa: CASSRTDRYYQPQHF
cdr3_nt: TGTGCCAGTTCCCGAACTGACAGATACTATCAGCCCCAGCATTTT

clone_size: .
d_call: .
v_call: TRBV11-2
j_call: TRBJ2-4
cdr3_aa: CASSSPQAKNIQYF
cdr3_nt: TGTGCCAGCAGCTCTCCCCAAGCCAAAAACATTCAGTACTTC